Listed here are 21 T cell receptor beta chains from one sample, sequenced in a study of T cell responses to AZD1222 COVID-19 vaccine. The method was immunoSEQ multiplex PCR; TCRdb's version includes in-frame clones alone and lacks a portion of them. Of 100,000 to 150,000 clones listed, approximately 94% are singletons. Here the sequenced sample was peripheral blood, taken 28 days after the second AZD1222 dose. The receptors shown here come from an adult who received the AZD1222 COVID-19 vaccine.

The chain has TRBV19 and TRBJ1-5; D remains ambiguous. CDR1 and CDR2 from the germline V gene are LNHDA and SQIVND (reference sequence). This CDR3 has 15 amino acids. V dropped 5 bases and J dropped 0 bases, with 11 bases sitting between them. CDR3 protein: CASSLTFTSNQPQHF. The DNA for the CDR3 is TGTGCCAGTAGTCTAACATTTACTAGCAATCAGCCCCAGCATTTT.

The rearrangement links TRBV13 to TRBJ1-3; D not certain. The CDR3 contains 15 residues. Trimming removed 5 bases at V and 5 bases at J, with 16 bases between. Looked up from germline, CDR1 is PRHDT and CDR2 is FYEKMQ (reference sequence). CDR3 coding DNA: TGTGCCAGCAGCCCGGTCCGGGCGTTGAGAAACACCATATATTTT. It yields the protein CASSPVRALRNTIYF.

The genes are TRBV5-6 and TRBJ2-5; D unclear. The V gene's germline CDR1 is SGHDT and CDR2 YYEEEE. The V end was cut by 0 bases, the J end by 1 base, with 4 bases between. The CDR3 runs to 13 residues. DNA of the CDR3: TGTGCCAGCAGCTTGGGACTCCAAGAGACCCAGTACTTC. This codes for CASSLGLQETQYF. The complete variable domain, with remaining parts taken from reference TRBV5-6 and TRBJ2-5, reads DAGVTQSPTHLIKTRGQQVTLRCSPKSGHDTVSWYQQALGQGPQFIFQYYEEEERQRGNFPDRFSGHQFPNYSSELNVNALLLGDSALYLCASSLGLQETQYFGPGTRLLVL.

This chain uses TRBV5-4 with TRBJ2-7; 9 nucleotides line up with TRBD1. The CDR3 loop spans 14 amino acids. V gave up 4 bases and J gave up 2 bases; unmatched junction bases: 4. CDR1 and CDR2 from the germline V gene are SGHNT and YYREEE (reference sequence). The chain's CDR3 is CASSRRDRAYEQYF. CDR3 bases: TGTGCCAGCAGCCGCCGGGACAGGGCCTACGAGCAGTACTTC.

The rearrangement links TRBV5-1 to TRBJ2-2, with D maybe TRBD1 (5 bases). Germline V CDR1 and CDR2: SGHRS, YFSETQ. The CDR3 is 13 amino acids. The germline V and J ends were trimmed by 4 bases and 5 bases, with 9 bases remaining between them. The CDR3 coding sequence is TGCGCCAGCAGCATGACAGAAACCGGGGAGCTGTTTTTT. This codes for CASSMTETGELFF.

The rearrangement links TRBV7-8 to TRBJ1-2; perhaps TRBD1 as D (5 bases). Looked up from germline, CDR1 is SGHVS and CDR2 is FQNEAQ. The V end lost 5 bases, the J end lost 4 bases, and 11 bases lay between the germline ends. CDR3 size: 13 residues. In DNA form, the CDR3 reads TGTGCCAGCAGCCCAGGGAGGAGCTATGGCTACACCTTC. Its protein product is CASSPGRSYGYTF.

This clone was recorded once. V gene TRBV10-3 combines with J gene TRBJ1-2; TRBD1 aligns across 8 bases. V gave up 6 bases and J gave up 2 bases; unmatched junction bases: 5. Germline V gene data show CDR1 as ENHRY and CDR2 as SYGVKD. This CDR3 region has 14 residues. The CDR3 bases are TGTGCCATCAGGGGGGGGACAGGAAACTATGGCTACACCTTC. Residues: CAIRGGTGNYGYTF.

The V call is TRBV7-9, the J call TRBJ2-1; no reliable D call. The CDR3 runs 12 residues. CDR1 is SEHNR, CDR2 FQNEAQ, per germline (reference sequence). The V gene lost 5 bases and the J gene lost 8 bases, with 10 bases spanning the gap. CDR3 residues: CASSLVHDEQFF. The CDR3 DNA sequence: TGTGCCAGCAGCCTCGTTCATGATGAGCAGTTCTTC.

This chain connects TRBV6-2 or TRBV6-3 to TRBJ2-5; possibly TRBD1 or TRBD2 for D (6 bases each). This CDR3 spans 17 amino acids. The ends were cut back, 2 bases at V and 4 bases at J, with 20 bases in the middle. Germline values: CDR1 MNHEY, CDR2 SVGEGT. CDR3 in DNA: TGTGCCAGCAGTTACAGTTGGACGGGGGCTCTGGGAGAGACCCAGTACTTC. It codes for CASSYSWTGALGETQYF.

This chain joins TRBV19 and TRBJ1-1, with 7 bases identical to TRBD1. CDR3 length: 15 residues. The germline V gene has CDR1 LNHDA and CDR2 SQIVND (reference sequence). Trimming took 6 bases from V and 2 from J; bases not matched to a gene: 9. The chain's CDR3 is CASRPNRGTNTEAFF. CDR3 in DNA: TGTGCCAGTAGGCCCAACAGGGGAACTAACACTGAAGCTTTCTTT.

The chain joins TRBV5-4 to TRBJ1-4; 7 bases match TRBD1. Germline trimming cut 0 bases from V and 16 bases from J; bases unmatched to any gene: 12. Germline CDR1 SGHNT, CDR2 YYREEE (reference sequence). This CDR3 has 14 amino acids. The CDR3 DNA reads TGTGCCAGCAGCTTGGCCGGTCGACAGGGTTCATCGTTTTTT. The encoded protein is CASSLAGRQGSSFF.

The chain combines TRBV4-3 with TRBJ1-2; D perhaps matches TRBD1 (6 bases). V was shortened by 3 bases and J by 1 base, with 9 bases between the two germline ends. The CDR3 sequence is 14 residues long. Germline-derived CDR1 and CDR2 are LGHNA and YSLEER. The CDR3 is CASSQDSLNYGYTF. The CDR3 nucleotides are TGCGCCAGCAGCCAGGACAGCCTTAACTATGGCTACACCTTC.

This clone was picked up one time. The chain joins TRBV27 to TRBJ1-2; 8 nucleotides align to TRBD1. The CDR3 has 15 residues. V shed 6 bases and J 1 base; nucleotides not matched to a gene: 7. Germline V gives CDR1 MNHEY, CDR2 SMNVEV (reference sequence). The CDR3 is CASRELGQGNYGYTF. In DNA, the CDR3 is TGTGCCAGCAGAGAACTCGGACAGGGTAACTATGGCTACACCTTC.

The chain employs TRBV29-1 and TRBJ2-1; 9 positions match TRBD2. Germline V gene lookup returns CDR1 SQVTM and CDR2 ANQGSEA. CDR3 length: 13 residues. Trimming removed 3 bases from V and 7 bases from J; junction bases left unmatched: 4. The CDR3 region is CSVERGGGNEQFF. The CDR3 nucleotides are TGCAGCGTTGAGCGGGGGGGCGGGAATGAGCAGTTCTTC.

The gene calls are TRBV14 and TRBJ1-1, with D possibly matching TRBD1 (5 bases). The CDR3 is made up of 15 amino acids. V gave up 2 bases and J gave up 1 base, with 11 bases separating them. CDR1 is SGHDN, CDR2 FVKESK, per germline. As DNA, the CDR3 is TGTGCCAGCAGCCAATTGCGCGGACAGAACACTGAAGCTTTCTTT. Translation gives CASSQLRGQNTEAFF.

The genes are TRBV3-1 (or the pseudogene TRBV3-2) and TRBJ2-1, with 7 bases identical to TRBD2. V trimming: 2 bases; J trimming: 4 bases; junction bases outside the gene matches: 5. Germline V CDR1 and CDR2: LGHDT, YNNKEL (reference sequence). The CDR3 extends over 15 amino acids. For the CDR3, the DNA is TGTGCCAGCAGCCAAACTAGCGCGCCATACAATGAGCAGTTCTTC. As protein: CASSQTSAPYNEQFF.

This clone was detected only once. The CDR3 spells CASSRTTEMGAFF. The CDR3 DNA is TGCGCCAGCAGCCGGACAACCGAAATGGGGGCTTTCTTT. V gene TRBV4-3 combines with J gene TRBJ1-1; D might be TRBD1 (5 bases). In germline, CDR1 is LGHNA, CDR2 YSLEER. There are 13 residues in the CDR3. V lost 4 bases and J 11 bases, leaving 17 bases between the germline ends.

The V call is TRBV19, the J call TRBJ2-1, with TRBD2 as a possible D gene (5 bases). Trimming removed 1 base from V and 0 bases from J, with 13 bases in between. This CDR3 comprises 17 residues. Germline CDR1 LNHDA, CDR2 SQIVND (reference sequence). The CDR3 protein is CASSIAQRPSSYNEQFF. The DNA of the CDR3 is TGTGCCAGTAGTATAGCCCAGCGGCCTAGCTCCTACAATGAGCAGTTCTTC.

The chain carries TRBV4-1 and TRBJ2-1; 7 bases line up with TRBD2. This CDR3 is 15 amino acids long. CDR1 is MGHRA, CDR2 YSYEKL, per germline. V dropped 4 bases and J dropped 3; count of bases not matched to a gene: 6. As DNA, the CDR3 is TGCGCCAGCAGCCCTTTTGGGGGGGGCTACAATGAGCAGTTCTTC. It yields the protein CASSPFGGGYNEQFF.

This rearrangement joins TRBV2 to TRBJ2-3, with TRBD2 identical over 7 bases. CDR1 is SNHLY, CDR2 FYNNEI, per germline. With 8 bases clipped from V and 3 bases from J, the junction kept 8 bases outside the gene matches. The CDR3 length is 14 residues. CDR3 region: CASSGGGRTDTQYF. The CDR3 coding sequence is TGTGCCAGCTCCGGCGGGGGAAGGACAGATACGCAGTATTTT.

The chain carries TRBV2 and TRBJ2-2, with TRBD2 matching 8 bases. The CDR3 consists of 16 residues. V was clipped by 7 bases and J by 0 bases; unmatched bases: 7. Germline V gene data show CDR1 as SNHLY and CDR2 as FYNNEI. The CDR3 spells CASIPELAANTGELFF. DNA of the CDR3: TGTGCCAGCATTCCCGAACTAGCGGCGAACACCGGGGAGCTGTTTTTT.